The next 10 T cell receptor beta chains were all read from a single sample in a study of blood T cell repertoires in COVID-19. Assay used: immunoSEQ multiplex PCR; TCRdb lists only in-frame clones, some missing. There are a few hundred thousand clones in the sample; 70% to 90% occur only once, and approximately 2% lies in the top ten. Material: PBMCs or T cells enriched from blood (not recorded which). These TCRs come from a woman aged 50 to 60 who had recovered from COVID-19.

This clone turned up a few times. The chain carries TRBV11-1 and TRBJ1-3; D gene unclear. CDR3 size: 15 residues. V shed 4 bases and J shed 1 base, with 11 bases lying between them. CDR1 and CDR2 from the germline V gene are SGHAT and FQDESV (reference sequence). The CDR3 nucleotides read TGTGCCAGCAGCTCGACCCGGGAATCTGGAAACACCATATATTTT. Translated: CASSSTRESGNTIYF.

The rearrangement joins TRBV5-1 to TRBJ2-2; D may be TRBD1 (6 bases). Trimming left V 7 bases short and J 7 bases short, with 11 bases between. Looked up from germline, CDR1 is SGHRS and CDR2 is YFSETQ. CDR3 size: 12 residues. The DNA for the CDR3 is TGCGCCAGCCAGGGACATCTCGGGGAGCTGTTTTTT. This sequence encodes CASQGHLGELFF.

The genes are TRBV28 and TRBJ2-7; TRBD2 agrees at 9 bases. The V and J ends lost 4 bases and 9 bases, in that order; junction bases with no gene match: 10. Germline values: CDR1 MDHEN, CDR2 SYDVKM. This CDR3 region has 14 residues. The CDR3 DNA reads TGTGCCAGCAGTTCTGTCCCTAGCGGGGCAAGGCAGTACTTC. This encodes CASSSVPSGARQYF.

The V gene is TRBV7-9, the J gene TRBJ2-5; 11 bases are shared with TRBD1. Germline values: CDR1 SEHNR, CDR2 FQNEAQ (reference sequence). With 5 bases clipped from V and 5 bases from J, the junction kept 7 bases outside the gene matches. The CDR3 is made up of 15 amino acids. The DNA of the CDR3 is TGTGCCAGCAGCCCCAGGACAGGGGGCATGGAGACCCAGTACTTC. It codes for CASSPRTGGMETQYF.

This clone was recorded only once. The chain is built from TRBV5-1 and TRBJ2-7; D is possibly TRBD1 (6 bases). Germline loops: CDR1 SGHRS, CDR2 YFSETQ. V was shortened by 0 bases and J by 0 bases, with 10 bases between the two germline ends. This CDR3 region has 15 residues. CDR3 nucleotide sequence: TGCGCCAGCAGCTTGGGAGACAGGTTCTCCTACGAGCAGTACTTC. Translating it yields CASSLGDRFSYEQYF.

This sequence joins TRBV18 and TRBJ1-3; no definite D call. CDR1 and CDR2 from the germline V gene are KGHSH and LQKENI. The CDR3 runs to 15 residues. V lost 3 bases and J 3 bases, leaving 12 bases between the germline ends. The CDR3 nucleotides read TGTGCCAGCTCACCGGGCAGCATCTTTGGAAACACCATATATTTT. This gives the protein CASSPGSIFGNTIYF.

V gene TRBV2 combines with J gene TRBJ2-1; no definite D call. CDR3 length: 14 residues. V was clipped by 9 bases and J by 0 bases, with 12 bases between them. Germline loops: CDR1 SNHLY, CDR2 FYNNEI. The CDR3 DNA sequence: TGTGCCAGAACCAGCGTAAGCTCCTACAATGAGCAGTTCTTC. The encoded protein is CARTSVSSYNEQFF.

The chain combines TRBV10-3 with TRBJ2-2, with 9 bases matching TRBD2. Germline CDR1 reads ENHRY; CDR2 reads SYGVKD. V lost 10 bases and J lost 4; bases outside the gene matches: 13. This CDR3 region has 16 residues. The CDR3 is CATGQSLAGITGELFF. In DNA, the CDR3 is TGTGCCACCGGACAGAGTCTAGCGGGAATCACCGGGGAGCTGTTTTTT.

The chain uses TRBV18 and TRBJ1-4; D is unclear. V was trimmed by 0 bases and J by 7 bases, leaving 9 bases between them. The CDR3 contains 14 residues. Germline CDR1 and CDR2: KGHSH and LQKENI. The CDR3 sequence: CASSPPGATEKLFF. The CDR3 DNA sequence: TGTGCCAGCTCACCACCAGGAGCTACTGAAAAACTGTTTTTT.

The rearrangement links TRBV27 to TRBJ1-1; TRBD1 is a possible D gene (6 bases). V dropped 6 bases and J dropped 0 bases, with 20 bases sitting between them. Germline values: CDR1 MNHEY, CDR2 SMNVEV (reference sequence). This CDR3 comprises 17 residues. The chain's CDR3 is CASRGSSGGTMNTEAFF. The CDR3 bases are TGTGCCAGCAGAGGTTCTTCGGGAGGGACAATGAACACTGAAGCTTTCTTT.